This is a list of T cell receptor beta chains from one sample in a study of blood T cell repertoires in COVID-19. Here immunoSEQ multiplex PCR was the method, and the copy in TCRdb shows in-frame clones only, minus some. The repertoire consists of around 120,000 clones, with approximately 81% occurring once and the leading ten covering around 3.9%. Sequenced material: peripheral blood. The receptors stem from a woman older than 75 with acute or convalescent COVID-19. The conserved cysteine and the conserved F or W are not part of the CDR3 here. Clone sizes are given selectively: once, few, many, or a class where the clone is expanded.

V	length	J	size	CDR3
TRBV9	13	TRBJ2-1	.	ASSVLAGTVGEQF
TRBV28	10	TRBJ1-5	.	ASSFADQPQH
TRBV7-3	13	TRBJ2-6	.	ASSLQGAGANVLT
TRBV12-3/TRBV12-4	11	TRBJ1-2	few	ASSLQINYGYT
TRBV4-2	13	TRBJ2-7	.	ASSQRAGDSYEQY
TRBV6-2/TRBV6-3	12	TRBJ1-1	once	AISLGDRNGEAF
TRBV30	11	TRBJ1-1	.	AWSVGVEIGAF
TRBV18	14	TRBJ1-5	.	ASSPGGRGSGQPQH
TRBV19	12	TRBJ2-7	few	ASSMGLANGEQY
TRBV29-1	10	TRBJ2-3	.	SDLTSGDTQY
TRBV5-4	11	TRBJ1-2	.	ASSPPDTYGYT
TRBV27	11	TRBJ1-6	.	ASSFWASSPLH
TRBV5-5	11	TRBJ1-2	.	ASNYPGTDGYT
TRBV3-1/TRBV3-2	13	TRBJ2-1	.	ASSLQGSSYNEQF
TRBV5-1	14	TRBJ2-1	.	ASSFLDRSQEGEQF
TRBV4-3	15	TRBJ2-2	once	ASSQEVGTSGPGELF
TRBV11-3	13	TRBJ2-2	.	ASSFRQGNTGELF
TRBV30	10	TRBJ1-2	few	ASSPTGYGYT
TRBV6-2/TRBV6-3	13	TRBJ2-7	.	ASSDTGRVSDEQY
TRBV4-2	13	TRBJ1-3	.	ASSQEGQSGNTIY
TRBV28	15	TRBJ2-7	once	ASSSYTGTSYSYEQY
TRBV19	14	TRBJ1-5	.	ASSPLQGSSNQPQH
TRBV30	11	TRBJ1-2	.	ASRTGGAYGYT
TRBV6-5	12	TRBJ2-7	.	ASSKQGLSYEQY
TRBV5-1	12	TRBJ1-1	.	ASRPQGASTEAF
TRBV7-8	13	TRBJ1-2	.	ASSRPRGGSYGYT
TRBV14	13	TRBJ2-3	.	ASSQLFRDTDTQY
TRBV7-9	12	TRBJ1-3	.	ASSLIGAGNTIY
TRBV5-6	13	TRBJ2-1	.	ASSLGLGTYNEQF
TRBV4-1	13	TRBJ1-3	.	ASSLSGQFGNTIY
TRBV6-2/TRBV6-3	13	TRBJ1-1	.	ASRPFTGGNTEAF
TRBV7-2	13	TRBJ1-4	few	ASSLQAAGNEKLF
TRBV19	14	TRBJ2-1	few	ASSPGWSGAYNEQF
TRBV6-5	12	TRBJ2-3	.	ASSHSGGLDTQY
TRBV4-1	12	TRBJ1-2	once	ASSQGPEGGGYT
TRBV27	12	TRBJ2-2	.	ASRRDSNTGELF
TRBV6-5	10	TRBJ1-2	.	ASSYIGGGYT
TRBV5-5	12	TRBJ1-1	.	ASTADRVITEAF
TRBV6-5	13	TRBJ2-1	.	AGMGGQSSYNEQF
TRBV9	14	TRBJ2-1	.	ASSVNHRGPPNEQF
TRBV7-8	12	TRBJ1-1	.	ASSASRGPAEAF
TRBV18	12	TRBJ1-1	.	ASSPAGPVAEAF
TRBV2	11	TRBJ1-5	.	ASRGDSNQPQH